This is a list of T cell receptor beta chains from one sample in a study of cytomegalovirus exposure and HLA in healthy donors. Using immunoSEQ multiplex PCR, the repertoire was profiled, and TCRdb retains in-frame clones only, with some absent. The sample includes about 260,000 clones, 84% of them seen just once. Sequenced sample: PBMCs. Source of these receptors: a woman in her 40s in good health and CMV-seropositive. The CDR3 runs from the conserved cysteine through the conserved F or W. The order of the fields is D gene, V gene, J gene, clone size, CDR3 DNA, CDR3 protein. A D gene is named only where the DNA matches it firmly. Clone size appears in some rows only: once, few, many, or a class for an expanded clone.

D: TRBD2
V: TRBV7-9
J: TRBJ2-1
size: -
DNA: TGTGCCAGCAGCTTAGGTATCGCAGGACTAGAGAACAATGAGCAGTTCTTC
CDR3: CASSLGIAGLENNEQFF

D: -
V: TRBV4-3
J: TRBJ2-2
size: -
DNA: TGCGCCAGCAGCCAAGAGTTTCTCACCGGGGAGCTGTTTTTT
CDR3: CASSQEFLTGELFF

D: -
V: TRBV19
J: TRBJ1-5
size: -
DNA: TGTGCCAGTAGTGCGGGGCGAGGCAATCAGCCCCAGCATTTT
CDR3: CASSAGRGNQPQHF

D: TRBD1
V: TRBV10-1
J: TRBJ1-1
size: -
DNA: TGCGCCAGCAGTTGGACAGGCCTAGTCATAGCTTTCTTT
CDR3: CASSWTGLVIAFF

D: TRBD2
V: TRBV10-3
J: TRBJ2-7
size: -
DNA: TGTGCCATCAGTGAGTCGGCTAGCGGGAGGGCCCACGAGCAGTACTTC
CDR3: CAISESASGRAHEQYF

D: TRBD2
V: TRBV29-1
J: TRBJ2-7
size: -
DNA: TGCAGCGTTGAAGTCCCTAGCGGGGCCTCCTACGAGCAGTACTTC
CDR3: CSVEVPSGASYEQYF

D: -
V: TRBV28
J: TRBJ1-2
size: -
DNA: TGTGCCAGCAGTTTTAGGGGGGGGGATTATGGCTACACCTTC
CDR3: CASSFRGGDYGYTF

D: TRBD1
V: TRBV7-8
J: TRBJ1-2
size: -
DNA: TGTGCCAGCAGCTTAGGGGTCCCGACAGGGGACTATGGCTACACCTTC
CDR3: CASSLGVPTGDYGYTF

D: TRBD2
V: TRBV7-2
J: TRBJ2-1
size: -
DNA: TGTGCCAGCAGCTTAGTAAGGGACTACACCTACAATGAGCAGTTCTTC
CDR3: CASSLVRDYTYNEQFF

D: -
V: TRBV6-1
J: TRBJ1-2
size: -
DNA: TGTGCCAGCAGAGGGGCTCTCGTCTACGGCTACACCTTC
CDR3: CASRGALVYGYTF

D: -
V: TRBV7-8
J: TRBJ2-3
size: once
DNA: TGTGCCAGCAACTCCGTCCCGAGCACAGATACGCAGTATTTT
CDR3: CASNSVPSTDTQYF

D: -
V: TRBV28
J: TRBJ2-5
size: once
DNA: TGTGCCAGCAGTGTCGCTAGGATTGAGACCCAGTACTTC
CDR3: CASSVARIETQYF

D: TRBD2
V: TRBV25-1
J: TRBJ2-1
size: few
DNA: TGTGCCAGAGGACTAGCGGGAGGGATCAATGAGCAGTTCTTC
CDR3: CARGLAGGINEQFF

D: TRBD1
V: TRBV18
J: TRBJ2-5
size: -
DNA: TGTGCCAGCTCCCGGACAGGGCAAGAGACCCAGTACTTC
CDR3: CASSRTGQETQYF

D: -
V: TRBV28
J: TRBJ2-3
size: -
DNA: TGTGCCAGCAGCAGACACGACATGACAGATACGCAGTATTTT
CDR3: CASSRHDMTDTQYF

D: -
V: TRBV28
J: TRBJ1-5
size: -
DNA: TGTGCCAGCAGTTTACCAGGGGCTCAGCCCCAGCATTTT
CDR3: CASSLPGAQPQHF

D: -
V: TRBV7-8
J: TRBJ2-7
size: -
DNA: TGTGCCAGCAGCTTGCTAGCAAATGACGTTACTTATTTTTACGAGCAGTACTTC
CDR3: CASSLLANDVTYFYEQYF

D: TRBD2
V: TRBV6-5
J: TRBJ2-3
size: -
DNA: TGTGCCAGCAGTTATTCTAGCGGGGGGGGCACAGATACGCAGTATTTT
CDR3: CASSYSSGGGTDTQYF

D: -
V: TRBV6-6
J: TRBJ2-7
size: -
DNA: TGTGCCAGCAGTTACGGGCAGCCCTACGAGCAGTACTTC
CDR3: CASSYGQPYEQYF

D: TRBD1
V: TRBV5-1
J: TRBJ2-2
size: few
DNA: TGCGCCAGCAACTTTCTAAAGTCGGACAGGGGGTACACCGGGGAGCTGTTTTTT
CDR3: CASNFLKSDRGYTGELFF

D: -
V: TRBV5-8
J: TRBJ2-5
size: -
DNA: TGTGCCAGCAGCTTTGCCAGGGGAGAGACCCAGTACTTC
CDR3: CASSFARGETQYF

D: TRBD1
V: TRBV6-5
J: TRBJ1-1
size: -
DNA: TGTGCCAGCATCGGACAGGCTGAAGCTTTCTTT
CDR3: CASIGQAEAFF

D: TRBD1
V: TRBV18
J: TRBJ1-3
size: -
DNA: TGTGCCAGCTCACTGTTCCGGGACAGCGGGTCTTCGAACACCATATATTTT
CDR3: CASSLFRDSGSSNTIYF

D: TRBD2
V: TRBV4-3
J: TRBJ2-7
size: -
DNA: TGCGCCAGCAGCGACCGGGACGTGGGACTAGCGGGAGGGCCCTACGAGCAGTACTTC
CDR3: CASSDRDVGLAGGPYEQYF

D: -
V: TRBV27
J: TRBJ2-2
size: -
DNA: TGTGCCAGCAGTTTACTTACAGCATCGACTAGTCTCGACACCGGGGAGCTGTTTTTT
CDR3: CASSLLTASTSLDTGELFF

D: TRBD2
V: TRBV13
J: TRBJ2-2
size: -
DNA: TGTGCCAGCAGCACCGGACTAGCACTTGCCGGGGAGCTGTTTTTT
CDR3: CASSTGLALAGELFF

D: TRBD1
V: TRBV11-3
J: TRBJ2-6
size: -
DNA: TGTGCCAGCAGCCGTAGGACAGGGAGCTCTGGGGCCAACGTCCTGACTTTC
CDR3: CASSRRTGSSGANVLTF

D: -
V: TRBV7-2
J: TRBJ2-4
size: -
DNA: TGTGCCAGCAGCTTAGGTATCAGGGAAAACATTCAGTACTTC
CDR3: CASSLGIRENIQYF

D: TRBD2
V: TRBV23-1
J: TRBJ2-3
size: once
DNA: TGCGCCAGCAGTCACCACCTAGCGGGAGGGATAGATACGCAGTATTTT
CDR3: CASSHHLAGGIDTQYF

D: TRBD1
V: TRBV6-1
J: TRBJ1-5
size: -
DNA: TGTGCCAGCAGTTCCGGGACAGTTAGCAATCAGCCCCAGCATTTT
CDR3: CASSSGTVSNQPQHF

D: TRBD2
V: TRBV5-1
J: TRBJ2-3
size: -
DNA: TGCGCCAGCAGCAGAGGGACTAGCGGGAGTCTTACAGATACGCAGTATTTT
CDR3: CASSRGTSGSLTDTQYF

D: -
V: TRBV30
J: TRBJ1-5
size: few
DNA: TGTGCCTGGAGTGGCAGGGACAATCAGCCCCAGCATTTT
CDR3: CAWSGRDNQPQHF

D: -
V: TRBV7-8
J: TRBJ2-1
size: -
DNA: TGTGCCAGCAGCTTTACCCCAGGGGTTCTTGAGCAGTTCTTC
CDR3: CASSFTPGVLEQFF

D: -
V: TRBV5-6
J: TRBJ2-6
size: -
DNA: TGTGCCAGCAGCCCGAGGTTTGGGGCCAACGTCCTGACTTTC
CDR3: CASSPRFGANVLTF

D: TRBD1
V: TRBV7-9
J: TRBJ2-1
size: once
DNA: TGTGCCAGCAGCTTAGGAGGGACAGGGGTCAATGAGCAGTTCTTC
CDR3: CASSLGGTGVNEQFF

D: -
V: TRBV29-1
J: TRBJ1-1
size: -
DNA: TGCAGCGTTGAGGTTGGCAGGGCCGGCACTGAAGCTTTCTTT
CDR3: CSVEVGRAGTEAFF

D: -
V: TRBV7-2
J: TRBJ2-7
size: -
DNA: TGTGCCAGCACCCCAGGCGTGGGCGTCCCCTACGAGCAGTACTTC
CDR3: CASTPGVGVPYEQYF

D: TRBD2
V: TRBV2
J: TRBJ2-7
size: -
DNA: TGTGCCAGCAGTGGAGCGGGGGGCGAGCAGTACTTC
CDR3: CASSGAGGEQYF

D: -
V: TRBV2
J: TRBJ2-7
size: -
DNA: TGTGCCAGCAGTGACCGACGACAAGACTACGAGCAGTACTTC
CDR3: CASSDRRQDYEQYF

D: -
V: TRBV7-2
J: TRBJ2-1
size: -
DNA: TGTGCCAGCAGCTCGCGAAACAGAGACAATGAGCAGTTCTTC
CDR3: CASSSRNRDNEQFF

D: -
V: TRBV19
J: TRBJ1-3
size: -
DNA: TGTGCCAGTAAAATGGGAGAAGGGCTGAGCTCTGGAAACACCATATATTTT
CDR3: CASKMGEGLSSGNTIYF

D: -
V: TRBV29-1
J: TRBJ2-5
size: -
DNA: TGCAGCGTTTCAGGCCAAGAGACCCAGTACTTC
CDR3: CSVSGQETQYF

D: TRBD1
V: TRBV5-1
J: TRBJ2-1
size: -
DNA: TGCGCCAGCAGCCAGGACAGGGTGCTGGGGTTCTTC
CDR3: CASSQDRVLGFF

D: -
V: TRBV5-6
J: TRBJ2-7
size: -
DNA: TGTGCCAGCAGCTTGCCCATAGACAGGAGCTACGAGCAGTACTTC
CDR3: CASSLPIDRSYEQYF

D: -
V: TRBV10-3
J: TRBJ1-4
size: -
DNA: TGTGCCATCAGTGATGTAGGGGGTACTAATGAAAAACTGTTTTTT
CDR3: CAISDVGGTNEKLFF

D: TRBD1
V: TRBV30
J: TRBJ1-1
size: -
DNA: TGTGCCTGGCGGACAGGGGGCGCGGGAACTGAAGCTTTCTTT
CDR3: CAWRTGGAGTEAFF